This note documents a single T cell receptor (beta chain) sequence. These data belong to a study of blood T cell repertoires in COVID-19. This table comes from immunoSEQ multiplex PCR, and its TCRdb copy is limited to in-frame clones, with some not included. The data hold some 200,000 clones, with 65% to 85% observed a single time. The sequence came from a woman aged 30 to 39 who had recovered from COVID-19. The sequenced sample was peripheral blood.

CDR3 region: CASSPLGSGSSYEQYF. CDR3 DNA sequence: TGTGCCAGCAGCCCGCTTGGCAGCGGGAGCTCCTACGAGCAGTACTTC. This chain uses TRBV9 with TRBJ2-7; TRBD2 matches at 8 bases. Germline V gene sequence: CDR1 SGDLS, CDR2 YYNGEE. This CDR3 spans 16 amino acids. Trimming took 4 bases from V and 0 from J; bases not matched to a gene: 9. Drawing the rest from reference TRBV9 and TRBJ2-7, the complete variable domain is DSGVTQTPKHLITATGQRVTLRCSPRSGDLSVYWYQQSLDQGLQFLIQYYNGEERAKGNILERFSAQQFPDLHSELNLSSLELGDSALYFCASSPLGSGSSYEQYFGPGTRLTVT.